This TCR beta chain was obtained from a study of CD8 T cells in ankylosing spondylitis. This clonotype was counted at least ten times. What it binds is unknown. One end of the junction does not line up with germline, which may come from a read error. The V gene's germline CDR1 is MNHEY and CDR2 SVGAGI. The CDR3 runs 16 residues. Study-level points and caveats: A TCR beta motif of fewer than 10 highly homologous variants seemed to mark ankylosing spondylitis blood. In reactive arthritis synovial fluid and blood, some motif variants had been reported before.

TCRdb processed the 5' RACE reads anew with MiXCR; each CDR3 protein has one entry. The sample holds approximately 520,000 distinct CDR3 sequences, 5.3% seen once. Sequenced sample: blood, either unsorted or a sorted T cell fraction (not recorded which). This clonotype was obtained from a male donor with ankylosing spondylitis. This sequence joins TRBV6-5 and TRBJ1-1; D may be TRBD1 (6 bases). DNA of the CDR3: TGTGCCAGCAGTTACACACCGGGACACCCGAACACTAAAGCTTTCTTT. Amino acid sequence: CASSYTPGHPNTKAFF.